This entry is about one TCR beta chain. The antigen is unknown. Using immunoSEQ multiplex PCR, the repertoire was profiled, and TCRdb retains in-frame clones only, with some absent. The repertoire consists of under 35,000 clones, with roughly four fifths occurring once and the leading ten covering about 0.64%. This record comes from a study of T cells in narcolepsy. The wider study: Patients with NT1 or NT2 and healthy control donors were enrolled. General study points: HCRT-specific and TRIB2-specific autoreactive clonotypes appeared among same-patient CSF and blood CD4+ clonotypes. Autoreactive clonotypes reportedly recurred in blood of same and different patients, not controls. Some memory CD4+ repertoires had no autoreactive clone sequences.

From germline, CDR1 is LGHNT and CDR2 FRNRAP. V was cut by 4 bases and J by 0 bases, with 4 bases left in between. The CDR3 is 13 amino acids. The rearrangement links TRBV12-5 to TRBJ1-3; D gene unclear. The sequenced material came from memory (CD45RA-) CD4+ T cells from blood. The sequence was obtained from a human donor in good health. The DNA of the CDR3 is TGTGCTAGTGGTTCGAGCTCTGGAAACACCATATATTTT. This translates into CASGSSSGNTIYF.